These 31 T cell receptor beta chains came from one sample sequenced in a study of OX40 agonist ivuxolimab in advanced cancers. The assay was immunoSEQ multiplex PCR, and TCRdb's table has in-frame clones only and misses some. Among approximately 60,000 clones listed, 93% were seen once. The sequencing used CD4+ or CD8+ T cells sorted from blood, collected in a trial of the OX40 agonist ivuxolimab. These TCRs come from an adult with an advanced solid tumor such as melanoma, head and neck, liver or kidney cancer.

This rearrangement joins TRBV6-6 to TRBJ2-7; weak D call: TRBD2 (5 bases). Per the germline V gene, CDR1 is MNHNY and CDR2 is SVGAGI (reference sequence). V was pared by 5 bases and J by 2 bases, with 13 bases between. CDR3 size: 14 residues. The CDR3 DNA is TGTGCCAGCAGTCTAGGGCTAGCCGCCTACGAGCAGTACTTC. Residues: CASSLGLAAYEQYF.

The CDR3 DNA sequence: TGTGCCAGCAGTGATCCTGCGGGGGTCTCTGAAGCTTTCTTT. Translating it yields CASSDPAGVSEAFF. The V and J genes are TRBV2 and TRBJ1-1; possible D gene TRBD1, 5 bases. The V gene lost 3 bases and the J gene lost 6 bases, with 14 bases spanning the gap. This CDR3 contains 14 residues. The germline V gene encodes CDR1 SNHLY and CDR2 FYNNEI.

CDR3 nucleotides: TGCGCCAGCAGCTTGGGTACGACCCAGTACTTC. Its protein product is CASSLGTTQYF. The rearrangement links TRBV5-1 to TRBJ2-5, with D uncertain. V lost 0 bases and J lost 7, with 4 bases in between. Per the germline V gene, CDR1 is SGHRS and CDR2 is YFSETQ. This CDR3 contains 11 residues.

The chain couples TRBV4-1 to TRBJ2-2; TRBD2 matches at 8 bases. Germline CDR1 and CDR2: MGHRA and YSYEKL. This CDR3 comprises 16 residues. V lost 4 bases and J lost 0; bases outside the gene matches: 4. The CDR3 bases are TGCGCCAGCAGCCGAACGACTAGCGCGAACACCGGGGAGCTGTTTTTT. It yields the protein CASSRTTSANTGELFF.

V usage is TRBV7-2 and J usage is TRBJ2-5; TRBD2 matches at 11 bases. Germline-derived CDR1 and CDR2 are SGHTA and FQGNSA. V dropped 5 bases and J dropped 4; count of bases not matched to a gene: 12. CDR3 length equals 17 residues. CDR3 residues: CASSPKALAGVVETQYF. The CDR3 bases are TGTGCCAGCAGCCCTAAAGCACTAGCGGGAGTTGTAGAGACCCAGTACTTC.

V is TRBV14 and J is TRBJ2-2; 8 nucleotides align to TRBD2. J gave up 7 bases and V 4 bases, and 14 bases lay outside the gene matches. The CDR3 has 17 residues. Germline assignment: CDR1 SGHDN and CDR2 FVKESK. CDR3 residues: CASSPSSGTSRGGELFF. In DNA form, the CDR3 reads TGTGCCAGCAGCCCTTCCTCCGGGACTAGTAGAGGCGGGGAGCTGTTTTTT.

The CDR3 spells CASSLMLGDQPQHF. Here the CDR3 DNA reads TGTGCCAGCAGTTTAATGTTGGGGGATCAGCCCCAGCATTTT. The chain uses TRBV27 and TRBJ1-5; maybe TRBD1 (5 bases). With 2 bases removed from V and 5 bases from J, the gap between germline ends came to 10 bases. Germline lookup yields CDR1 MNHEY and CDR2 SMNVEV (reference sequence). This CDR3 spans 14 amino acids.

J is TRBJ2-3 and V is TRBV7-9, with TRBD2 matching over 16 bases. The CDR3 runs 16 residues. CDR1 is SEHNR and CDR2 is FQNEAQ in the germline V gene (reference sequence). V shed 5 bases, J shed 4 bases, and the junction held 3 bases outside the gene matches. The CDR3 DNA reads as TGTGCCAGCAGCACCGGGACTAGCGGGAGGGCAGATACGCAGTATTTT. Protein sequence: CASSTGTSGRADTQYF.

This chain joins TRBV28 and TRBJ2-1, with 9 bases fitting TRBD2. The germline CDR1 and CDR2 sequences are MDHEN and SYDVKM. This CDR3 comprises 15 residues. The junction had 7 bases not matched to a gene; V was cut back by 4 bases and J by 6 bases. The DNA of the CDR3 is TGTGCCAGCAGTTCCCATAGCGGGAGTTTCAATGAGCAGTTCTTC. Protein product: CASSSHSGSFNEQFF.

This sequence joins TRBV5-4 and TRBJ2-7; 13 nucleotides match TRBD2. CDR3 length: 16 amino acids. Trimming took 4 bases from V and 1 from J; bases not matched to a gene: 5. Germline CDR1 reads SGHNT; CDR2 reads YYREEE (reference sequence). The CDR3 DNA reads as TGTGCCAGCAGCCTCGGACTAGCGGGAGCTTCCTACGAGCAGTACTTC. Translated: CASSLGLAGASYEQYF.

The chain recombines TRBV7-9 with TRBJ2-2, with D uncertain. The V end lost 8 bases, the J end lost 6 bases, and 10 bases lay between the germline ends. This CDR3 comprises 12 residues. Germline lookup yields CDR1 SEHNR and CDR2 FQNEAQ (reference sequence). This chain's CDR3 is CASAWVAGELFF. DNA for the CDR3: TGTGCCAGCGCGTGGGTAGCCGGGGAGCTGTTTTTT. Combining the CDR3 with reference TRBV7-9 and TRBJ2-2 gives the whole variable domain DTGVSQNPRHKITKRGQNVTFRCDPISEHNRLYWYRQTLGQGPEFLTYFQNEAQLEKSRLLSDRFSAERPKGSFSTLEIQRTEQGDSAMYLCASAWVAGELFFGEGSRLTVL.

The chain joins TRBV27 to TRBJ2-7; D gene ambiguous. There are 15 residues in the CDR3. V lost 4 bases, J lost 3 bases, and 16 bases lay in between. Germline V gene lookup returns CDR1 MNHEY and CDR2 SMNVEV (reference sequence). Here the CDR3 reads CASSSALGAHYEQYF. CDR3 DNA: TGTGCCAGCAGTTCGGCCTTAGGCGCCCACTACGAGCAGTACTTC.

The sample holds one count of this clone. This chain joins TRBV9 and TRBJ1-4; 7 bases are a match to TRBD1. V lost 0 bases and J lost 2; bases outside the gene matches: 1. The CDR3 is 15 amino acids. CDR1 is SGDLS, CDR2 YYNGEE, per germline. The CDR3 bases are TGTGCCAGCAGCGTAGAGGGGGCGACTAATGAAAAACTGTTTTTT. It is translated as CASSVEGATNEKLFF.

This clone came up once. This chain uses TRBV6-5 with TRBJ1-4; 10 bases fit TRBD1. The CDR3 contains 16 residues. Trimming cost V 4 bases and J 7 bases; bases outside gene matches: 9. Germline values: CDR1 MNHEY, CDR2 SVGAGI. The CDR3 loop reads CASSWDRGGIGEKLFF. Written as DNA, the CDR3 is TGTGCCAGCAGTTGGGACAGGGGAGGTATCGGTGAAAAACTGTTTTTT.

The gene calls are TRBV9 and TRBJ2-1; TRBD2 matches 10 bases. This CDR3 is 12 amino acids long. J was trimmed by 10 bases and V by 9 bases; bases with no gene match: 7. CDR1 is SGDLS and CDR2 is YYNGEE in the germline V gene. CDR3 nucleotides: TGTGCCACCTTGACTAGCGGGCCAGAGCAGTTCTTC. This sequence encodes CATLTSGPEQFF.

This chain connects TRBV6-5 to TRBJ2-1; no reliable D call. V gave up 6 bases and J gave up 4 bases, with 16 bases separating them. The germline gives CDR1 MNHEY, CDR2 SVGAGI. The CDR3 contains 15 residues. The CDR3 is CASRQLWEYYNEQFF. The CDR3 DNA is TGTGCCAGCAGGCAACTATGGGAATATTACAATGAGCAGTTCTTC.

The chain uses TRBV7-2 and TRBJ2-7; the D gene is possibly TRBD2 (6 bases). CDR1 and CDR2 (germline): SGHTA, FQGNSA. V dropped 2 bases and J dropped 1 base, with 18 bases sitting between them. This CDR3 contains 17 residues. CDR3 DNA sequence: TGTGCCAGCAGCTTACCTGAGGGACTGGTTTATTCCTACGAGCAGTACTTC. It translates to CASSLPEGLVYSYEQYF. The full variable domain, its missing parts supplied by reference TRBV7-2 and TRBJ2-7, is GAGVSQSPSNKVTEKGKDVELRCDPISGHTALYWYRQSLGQGLEFLIYFQGNSAPDKSGLPSDRFSAERTGGSVSTLTIQRTQQEDSAVYLCASSLPEGLVYSYEQYFGPGTRLTVT.

V usage is TRBV6-5 and J usage is TRBJ2-7; D is ambiguous. Germline CDR1 MNHEY, CDR2 SVGAGI. CDR3 length: 11 residues. V lost 0 bases to trimming and J lost 5 bases, with 2 bases between them. CDR3 protein: CASSYSDEQYF. CDR3 DNA: TGTGCCAGCAGTTACTCGGACGAGCAGTACTTC.

CDR3 protein: CSVNAPDTQYF. DNA of the CDR3: TGCAGCGTTAATGCCCCAGATACGCAGTATTTT. This sequence joins TRBV29-1 and TRBJ2-3; D not certain. The CDR3 consists of 11 residues. CDR1 SQVTM and CDR2 ANQGSEA come from the germline V gene. Trimming removed 5 bases at V and 4 bases at J, with 7 bases between.

The V gene is TRBV30, the J gene TRBJ2-1; 16 positions agree with TRBD2. With 2 bases clipped from V and 6 bases from J, the junction kept 7 bases outside the gene matches. The CDR3 has 17 amino acids. Germline lookup yields CDR1 GTSNPN and CDR2 SVGIG (reference sequence). CDR3 loop: CAWSRPGLAGGSNEQFF. The CDR3 nucleotides read TGTGCCTGGAGTCGCCCGGGACTAGCGGGAGGGTCCAATGAGCAGTTCTTC.

J is TRBJ2-7 and V is TRBV28; 8 bases fit TRBD1. J was trimmed by 1 base and V by 5 bases; bases with no gene match: 10. There are 16 residues in the CDR3. The germline V gene has CDR1 MDHEN and CDR2 SYDVKM. CDR3 protein: CASSPSGGESSYEQYF. The CDR3 DNA sequence: TGTGCCAGCAGTCCATCAGGGGGCGAGAGTTCCTACGAGCAGTACTTC.

V is TRBV9 and J is TRBJ1-2; a possible D gene is TRBD1 (6 bases). The CDR3 runs 15 residues. Germline-derived CDR1 and CDR2 are SGDLS and YYNGEE. Trimming cost V 4 bases and J 0 bases, with 13 bases left between them. CDR3 bases: TGTGCCAGCAGCTCGACCGGGACACCTAACTATGGCTACACCTTC. Translating it yields CASSSTGTPNYGYTF.

The gene calls are TRBV7-9 and TRBJ2-1, with 11 bases that match TRBD2. The CDR3 covers 19 residues. After removal of 0 bases from V and 0 bases from J, the junction contained 7 bases not matched to a gene. CDR1 is SEHNR and CDR2 is FQNEAQ in the germline V gene (reference sequence). Written as DNA, the CDR3 is TGTGCCAGCAGCTTAGCCATAGCGGGAGGGTTTAGCTCCTACAATGAGCAGTTCTTC. Translating it yields CASSLAIAGGFSSYNEQFF.

The chain employs TRBV7-9 and TRBJ2-7, with 10 bases that match TRBD2. This CDR3 has 14 amino acids. Germline CDR1 SEHNR, CDR2 FQNEAQ (reference sequence). Losses at the gene ends were 2 bases for V and 3 bases for J; bases not matched to a gene: 1. CDR3: CASSLSSGSYEQYF. The CDR3 DNA follows: TGTGCCAGCAGCTTATCTAGCGGGAGCTACGAGCAGTACTTC.

The V gene is TRBV7-6, the J gene TRBJ2-7; perhaps D is TRBD1 or TRBD2 (5 bases each). From germline, CDR1 is SGHVS and CDR2 FNYEAQ. The CDR3 is 17 amino acids. V shed 1 base and J shed 2 bases, with 18 bases lying between them. The CDR3 reads CASSLEAYGTVTYEQYF. DNA of the CDR3: TGTGCCAGCAGCTTAGAAGCCTACGGGACGGTTACCTACGAGCAGTACTTC.

The chain uses TRBV19 and TRBJ2-7; TRBD1 matches at 7 bases. Germline assignment: CDR1 LNHDA and CDR2 SQIVND (reference sequence). J gave up 1 base and V 3 bases, and 3 bases lay outside the gene matches. The CDR3 has 14 residues. CDR3 in amino acids: CASSMTGTSYEQYF. DNA for the CDR3: TGTGCCAGTAGTATGACAGGGACGTCCTACGAGCAGTACTTC.

This chain connects TRBV14 to TRBJ1-2; D is unclear. This CDR3 has 14 residues. Germline V CDR1 and CDR2: SGHDN, FVKESK. Trimming stripped 0 bases from V and 5 bases from J, with 10 bases between. CDR3 protein: CASSQDGIWYGYTF. CDR3 nucleotides: TGTGCCAGCAGCCAAGACGGGATCTGGTATGGCTACACCTTC.

The V and J genes are TRBV27 and TRBJ1-2; 7 bases align to TRBD1. The germline V gene has CDR1 MNHEY and CDR2 SMNVEV (reference sequence). The CDR3 has 12 residues. V lost 4 bases to trimming and J lost 4 bases; unmatched junction nucleotides: 0. The CDR3 loop reads CASSYRGYGYTF. The DNA of the CDR3 is TGTGCCAGCAGTTACAGGGGCTATGGCTACACCTTC.

The chain uses TRBV5-1 and TRBJ2-1; 7 nucleotides agree with TRBD1. This CDR3 has 14 residues. V shed 4 bases and J 5 bases; nucleotides not matched to a gene: 6. Per the germline V gene, CDR1 is SGHRS and CDR2 is YFSETQ. The CDR3 sequence: CASSPLTGNNEQFF. The CDR3 coding sequence is TGCGCCAGCAGCCCCCTGACAGGGAACAATGAGCAGTTCTTC.

This chain links TRBV28 with TRBJ2-7, with 7 bases matching TRBD1. The length of the CDR3 is 17 residues. The trim removed 3 bases at V and 6 bases at J, leaving 17 bases unmatched. Germline-derived CDR1 and CDR2 are MDHEN and SYDVKM. The CDR3 sequence is CASSFLRDRPLLPEQYF. CDR3 coding DNA: TGTGCCAGCAGTTTTTTGAGGGACAGACCCCTGCTTCCCGAGCAGTACTTC. Full variable domain (missing parts from reference TRBV28 and TRBJ2-7): DVKVTQSSRYLVKRTGEKVFLECVQDMDHENMFWYRQDPGLGLRLIYFSYDVKMKEKGDIPEGYSVSREKKERFSLILESASTNQTSMYLCASSFLRDRPLLPEQYFGPGTRLTVT.

The V gene is TRBV9, the J gene TRBJ1-4; D gene ambiguous. The germline gives CDR1 SGDLS, CDR2 YYNGEE. The V and J ends lost 0 bases and 0 bases respectively, with 6 bases between them. CDR3 size: 15 residues. The CDR3 DNA follows: TGTGCCAGCAGCGTAGAGGGTTCAACTAATGAAAAACTGTTTTTT. Protein: CASSVEGSTNEKLFF.